These T cell receptor beta chains were read from a single sample in a study of tumor-infiltrating lymphocytes in oesophageal squamous cell carcinoma. TCRdb re-analysed the PCR reads in MiXCR, keeping a single row per CDR3 protein. This sample yields approximately 9,600 distinct CDR3 sequences, of which 45% to 65% are seen a single time; about 40% belongs to the top ten. Material: esophageal tumor tissue. The receptor set was obtained from a female donor with esophageal squamous cell carcinoma. CDR3s include the opening cysteine and the closing phenylalanine or tryptophan. D genes are given only for firm matches. Clone size is stated in some rows and not others, as once, few, many or a class when expanded.

d_call j_call v_call clone_size cdr3_nt cdr3_aa
NA TRBJ1-5 TRBV2 many TGTGCCAGCAGTGAACAGGGTGGCAATCAGCCCCAGCATTTT CASSEQGGNQPQHF
TRBD1 TRBJ1-5 TRBV7-8 few TGTGCCAGCAGCTTAGGACAGGGTGAGCAGCCCCAGCATTTT CASSLGQGEQPQHF
NA TRBJ2-7 TRBV7-2 NA TGTGCCAGCAGCTCAGCCGGGGGTCTGGGGCAGTACTTC CASSSAGGLGQYF
NA TRBJ2-1 TRBV6-1 NA TGTGCCAGCAGTCCTAGGGGGAACTCCTACAATGAGCAGTTCTTC CASSPRGNSYNEQFF
NA TRBJ2-1 TRBV12-2 medium-sized TGTGCAAGTCGCTTATCCCGACTAGTGAGCTACAATGAGCAGTTCTTC CASRLSRLVSYNEQFF
TRBD2 TRBJ2-1 TRBV7-3 once TGTGCCAGCAGCTTAACGGCTAGCGGGAGGCAAAGCTCCTACAATGAGCAGTTCTTC CASSLTASGRQSSYNEQFF
TRBD1 TRBJ2-7 TRBV5-4 NA TGTGCCAGCAGCCCGGGGACAGGGGGCCCCACGAGCTACGAGCAGTACTTC CASSPGTGGPTSYEQYF
TRBD2 TRBJ2-5 TRBV7-6 NA TGTGCCAGCAGCGGGGCACCGGGACTAGCGGGAGAGCTCTCCTACAATGAGCAGTACTTC CASSGAPGLAGELSYNEQYF
TRBD1 TRBJ2-7 TRBV7-6 few TGTGCCAGCAGCCCCGGACAGGAGGCCCCCTACGAGCAGTACTTC CASSPGQEAPYEQYF
NA TRBJ2-5 TRBV10-3 NA TGTGCCATCAGTGAGTACACAGGACATATCCAAGAGACCCAGTACTTC CAISEYTGHIQETQYF
NA TRBJ2-7 TRBV7-8 NA TGTGCCAGCAGCCTCATAGCGGAGTCCTACGAGCAGTACTTC CASSLIAESYEQYF
NA TRBJ2-5 TRBV7-2 NA TGTGCCAGCAGCGCTTTGACCCAAGAGACCCAGTACTTC CASSALTQETQYF